Sequencing of this T cell receptor (beta chain) was carried out in a study of cytomegalovirus exposure and HLA in healthy donors. The PCR employed 60 Vbeta primers together with 13 Jbeta primers. Using immunoSEQ multiplex PCR, the repertoire was profiled, and TCRdb retains in-frame clones only, with some absent. The table lists 90,000 to 120,000 clones, around 76% of them singletons, with approximately 2.6% in the top ten. V lost 5 bases and J lost 1, with 14 bases in between. Germline V gives CDR1 SGHVS, CDR2 FQNEAQ. There are 15 residues in the CDR3. V and J are TRBV7-8 and TRBJ1-1, with TRBD1 as a possible D gene (6 bases). The material sequenced was PBMCs. This TCR was sampled from a man aged 30-40 years in good health and CMV-seropositive. For the CDR3, the DNA is TGTGCCAGCAGCCCGTGGACAGTCGAGAACACTGAAGCTTTCTTT. Its protein is CASSPWTVENTEAFF.